Presented here are 28 T cell receptor beta chains from one specimen sequenced in a study of PD-1 blockade in classical Hodgkin lymphoma. Sequenced by immunoSEQ multiplex PCR; TCRdb stores in-frame clones only, minus some. The sample consists of approximately 16,000 clones, approximately 88% of them appearing once. The time point: cycle 4 day 1 (C4D1), after around six weeks of nivolumab. Patients all relapsed after autologous stem cell transplantation, and there was variation in brentuximab vedotin exposure. CD8+ T cell isolation from thawed PBMCs was performed by magnetic negative selection. The input for sequencing was CD8+ T cells from blood, taken before the fourth cycle of nivolumab. The receptors originated from a human donor with classical Hodgkin lymphoma.

By sample fraction, this clone is medium-sized. The chain has TRBV2 and TRBJ1-2; D possibly corresponds to TRBD1 (5 bases). Germline V gene lookup returns CDR1 SNHLY and CDR2 FYNNEI. The CDR3 spans 15 residues. Trimming pared 11 bases from V and 0 bases from J, leaving 19 bases between. CDR3 DNA sequence: TGTGCCGGAGGGGACGGGATCGCGACTAACTATGGCTACACCTTC. This translates into CAGGDGIATNYGYTF. Complete variable domain (other parts from reference TRBV2 and TRBJ1-2): EPEVTQTPSHQVTQMGQEVILRCVPISNHLYFYWYRQILGQKVEFLVSFYNNEISEKSEIFDDQFSVERPDGSNFTLKIRSTKLEDSAMYFCAGGDGIATNYGYTFGSGTRLTVV.

The gene calls are TRBV5-4 and TRBJ2-2; weak D call: TRBD1 (6 bases). Trimming cost V 3 bases and J 6 bases, with 18 bases left between them. The V gene's germline CDR1 is SGHNT and CDR2 YYREEE (reference sequence). CDR3 size: 16 residues. CDR3 nucleotide sequence: TGTGCCAGCAGCTCGGACAGTTCTGCGTTGCCCGGGGAGCTGTTTTTT. Encoded protein: CASSSDSSALPGELFF.

The gene calls are TRBV27 and TRBJ2-1, with D unresolved. V was clipped by 2 bases and J by 2 bases, with 13 bases between them. This CDR3 has 16 amino acids. Germline V gene sequence: CDR1 MNHEY, CDR2 SMNVEV (reference sequence). The CDR3 region is CASSLTIAGPYNEQFF. The DNA of the CDR3 is TGTGCCAGCAGTTTAACTATCGCTGGTCCCTACAATGAGCAGTTCTTC.

The chain links TRBV10-3 to TRBJ2-7, with TRBD1 matching over 7 bases. Germline V gives CDR1 ENHRY, CDR2 SYGVKD. CDR3 length equals 15 residues. The V and J ends lost 2 bases and 6 bases, in that order; junction bases with no gene match: 10. The chain's CDR3 is CAISEVGRGGGEQYF. The CDR3 DNA follows: TGTGCCATCAGTGAGGTGGGTAGAGGGGGCGGCGAGCAGTACTTC.

The chain has TRBV7-6 and TRBJ2-3, with D uncertain. Trimming took 5 bases from V and 2 from J, leaving 17 bases between them. CDR1 and CDR2 from the germline V gene are SGHVS and FNYEAQ. This CDR3 contains 16 residues. Here the CDR3 DNA reads TGTGCCAGCAGCCTCCGTTCTAATCCAAACACAGATACGCAGTATTTT. Protein sequence: CASSLRSNPNTDTQYF.

The chain recombines TRBV5-4 with TRBJ2-7; D gene uncertain. The CDR3 contains 14 residues. Germline loops: CDR1 SGHNT, CDR2 YYREEE (reference sequence). V lost 3 bases to trimming and J lost 5 bases, with 15 bases between them. This CDR3 is CASSYQPDRNEQYF. CDR3 sequence (DNA): TGTGCCAGCAGCTACCAACCCGATAGAAACGAGCAGTACTTC.

This clone was recorded a few times. The CDR3 DNA sequence: TGTGCCTGGAGTTATTTGGGTGAAGCTTTCTTT. Translated: CAWSYLGEAFF. V usage is TRBV30 and J usage is TRBJ1-1; D call uncertain. The V gene lost 2 bases and the J gene lost 7 bases, with 8 bases spanning the gap. CDR1 and CDR2 from the germline V gene are GTSNPN and SVGIG (reference sequence). This CDR3 contains 11 residues.

The chain has TRBV4-1 and TRBJ2-2, with 7 bases that match TRBD1. The length of the CDR3 is 17 residues. The ends lost 0 bases at V and 4 bases at J; junction bases unmatched: 8. Germline values: CDR1 MGHRA, CDR2 YSYEKL. CDR3 in amino acids: CASSQETPGQSTGELFF. CDR3 nucleotide sequence: TGCGCCAGCAGCCAAGAGACGCCGGGACAGAGCACCGGGGAGCTGTTTTTT.

J is TRBJ1-4 and V is TRBV27, with TRBD1 matching 7 bases. From germline, CDR1 is MNHEY and CDR2 SMNVEV (reference sequence). The CDR3 extends over 14 amino acids. With V trimmed by 7 bases and J by 4 bases, 6 bases remained unmatched. CDR3 nucleotides: TGTGCCAGCAAGTCATGGGACAGTAATGAAAAACTGTTTTTT. Protein product: CASKSWDSNEKLFF. Together with reference TRBV27 and TRBJ1-4, the CDR3 gives the full variable domain: EAQVTQNPRYLITVTGKKLTVTCSQNMNHEYMSWYRQDPGLGLRQIYYSMNVEVTDKGDVPEGYKVSRKEKRNFPLILESPSPNQTSLYFCASKSWDSNEKLFFGSGTQLSVL.

CDR3 region: CASSQARQGAIGELFF. The CDR3 DNA reads as TGTGCCAGCAGCCAAGCGAGACAGGGGGCGATAGGGGAGCTGTTTTTT. This chain uses TRBV4-2 with TRBJ2-2; 10 bases line up with TRBD1. CDR1 and CDR2 (germline): LGHNA, YNFKEQ. Trimming cost V 1 base and J 8 bases; bases outside gene matches: 7. The CDR3 has 16 residues.

The rearrangement joins TRBV29-1 to TRBJ2-7; no clear D gene. This CDR3 region has 13 residues. Germline V gene lookup returns CDR1 SQVTM and CDR2 ANQGSEA. Trimming removed 3 bases from V and 2 bases from J, with 11 bases in between. The CDR3 DNA sequence: TGCAGCGTTGAGGCAGATGACACCTACGAGCAGTACTTC. This encodes CSVEADDTYEQYF.

J is TRBJ2-7 and V is TRBV19; no definite D call. CDR1 and CDR2 from the germline V gene are LNHDA and SQIVND (reference sequence). The V and J ends lost 3 bases and 6 bases respectively, with 18 bases between them. This CDR3 is built from 15 residues. The CDR3 sequence: CASSISVYTAGEQYF. In DNA form, the CDR3 reads TGTGCCAGTAGTATTAGTGTTTATACAGCTGGCGAGCAGTACTTC.

V and J are TRBV27 and TRBJ2-1; D not resolved. Germline CDR1 reads MNHEY; CDR2 reads SMNVEV (reference sequence). CDR3 size: 11 residues. Trimming shortened V by 6 bases and J by 2 bases, and 2 bases separated the two germline ends. This CDR3 reads CASRTYNEQFF. In DNA, the CDR3 is TGTGCCAGCAGAACCTACAATGAGCAGTTCTTC.

The chain couples TRBV7-3 to TRBJ1-4; possible D gene TRBD1, 6 bases. Per the germline V gene, CDR1 is SGHTA and CDR2 is FQGTGA. Trimming pared 0 bases from V and 8 bases from J, leaving 25 bases between. CDR3 size: 19 residues. The CDR3 sequence is CASSLTEGVVEGRGEKLFF. The DNA for the CDR3 is TGTGCCAGCAGCTTAACGGAGGGGGTTGTTGAGGGGCGCGGCGAAAAACTGTTTTTT.

Comments on this clone: Sequence at one end of the junction differs from germline and may be a read error. The rearrangement uses TRBV7-9 and TRBJ2-7; no definite D call. The length of the CDR3 is 13 residues. The germline V gene has CDR1 SEHNR and CDR2 FQNEAQ (reference sequence). DNA for the CDR3: TGTGCCAGCAGCTTTACGATCTCCCACGAGCAGTACTTC. Encoded protein: CASSFTISHEQYF.

This chain uses TRBV6-5 with TRBJ2-7; the D gene is possibly TRBD1 (5 bases). The CDR3 contains 15 residues. Trimming pared 6 bases from V and 6 bases from J, leaving 21 bases between. Per germline, CDR1 MNHEY and CDR2 SVGAGI. The CDR3: CASSPSWADQGEQYF. As DNA, the CDR3 is TGTGCCAGCAGCCCTTCGTGGGCCGACCAGGGCGAGCAGTACTTC.

The chain joins TRBV27 to TRBJ2-3, with D perhaps matching TRBD2 (6 bases). CDR3 length equals 15 residues. The germline V gene encodes CDR1 MNHEY and CDR2 SMNVEV (reference sequence). The V gene lost 7 bases and the J gene lost 2 bases, with 16 bases spanning the gap. The CDR3 DNA reads as TGTGCCAGCACCACACGGGGGTCTGACACAGATACGCAGTATTTT. This codes for CASTTRGSDTDTQYF.

The genes are TRBV11-2 and TRBJ2-1, with 11 bases identical to TRBD2. The CDR3 totals 17 residues. Looked up from germline, CDR1 is SGHAT and CDR2 is FQNNGV. V shed 0 bases and J 10 bases; nucleotides not matched to a gene: 11. The CDR3 sequence is CASSLEIAGGPFLEQFF. The CDR3 coding sequence is TGTGCCAGCAGCTTAGAGATAGCGGGGGGGCCGTTTTTGGAGCAGTTCTTC.

V is TRBV30 and J is TRBJ1-4; no firm D call. The CDR3 contains 12 residues. The germline V gene has CDR1 GTSNPN and CDR2 SVGIG (reference sequence). Between the trimmed V and J ends, which lost 1 base and 12 bases, there was a span of 12 bases. The CDR3 loop reads CAWSGLAAELFF. The CDR3 nucleotides are TGTGCCTGGAGTGGGCTCGCCGCGGAACTGTTTTTT.

The chain is built from TRBV19 and TRBJ2-2; TRBD1 matches at 7 bases. After removal of 11 bases from V and 1 base from J, the junction contained 7 bases not matched to a gene. The CDR3 is 14 amino acids. Looked up from germline, CDR1 is LNHDA and CDR2 is SQIVND (reference sequence). CDR3 protein: CALRGQENTGELFF. The CDR3 nucleotides read TGTGCCCTTCGAGGACAGGAGAACACCGGGGAGCTGTTTTTT.

This rearrangement joins TRBV2 to TRBJ2-2; 12 bases align to TRBD2. V dropped 1 base and J dropped 5; count of bases not matched to a gene: 8. CDR3 size: 18 residues. Germline CDR1 is SNHLY and CDR2 is FYNNEI. CDR3 region: CASSEEWVTSGRTGELFF. The CDR3 DNA is TGTGCCAGCAGTGAAGAGTGGGTGACTAGCGGGAGAACCGGGGAGCTGTTTTTT.

V and J are TRBV7-6 and TRBJ1-5; D is unresolved. Per germline, CDR1 SGHVS and CDR2 FNYEAQ. The CDR3 is made up of 10 amino acids. The CDR3 reads CATSDQPQHF. CDR3 DNA sequence: TGTGCTACTTCGGATCAGCCCCAGCATTTT.

The chain recombines TRBV13 with TRBJ1-1; 8 nucleotides agree with TRBD1. The germline V gene encodes CDR1 PRHDT and CDR2 FYEKMQ (reference sequence). Trimming took 5 bases from V and 5 from J; bases not matched to a gene: 7. The CDR3 extends over 14 amino acids. CDR3 residues: CASSPRQGRTEAFF. The CDR3 bases are TGTGCCAGCAGCCCGCGACAGGGGAGGACTGAAGCTTTCTTT.

The chain recombines TRBV6-5 with TRBJ2-7; D possibly corresponds to TRBD1 (6 bases). This CDR3 is 15 amino acids long. CDR1 and CDR2 from the germline V gene are MNHEY and SVGAGI. V was shortened by 9 bases and J by 0 bases, with 18 bases between the two germline ends. CDR3 residues: CASSPQGRISYEQYF. CDR3 coding DNA: TGTGCCAGTTCCCCTCAGGGGCGTATCTCCTACGAGCAGTACTTC.

CDR3 region: CASSIHPTPQNTEAFF. The DNA of the CDR3 is TGTGCCAGTAGTATACACCCAACCCCTCAGAACACTGAAGCTTTCTTT. The V and J genes are TRBV19 and TRBJ1-1; D not certain. This CDR3 region has 16 residues. The ends were cut back, 2 bases at V and 1 base at J, with 14 bases in the middle. Germline values: CDR1 LNHDA, CDR2 SQIVND (reference sequence).

The chain's CDR3 is CASSDRDRAWWETQYF. The CDR3 bases are TGTGCCAGCAGCGACCGGGACAGGGCGTGGTGGGAGACCCAGTACTTC. V gene TRBV7-9 combines with J gene TRBJ2-5, with 9 bases lining up with TRBD1. Germline V gene sequence: CDR1 SEHNR, CDR2 FQNEAQ (reference sequence). The CDR3 runs 16 residues. The V segment lost 5 bases and the J segment 5 bases; nucleotides outside the gene matches: 12.

The chain links TRBV4-1 to TRBJ2-2; D is undetermined. Deletions cut 3 bases from V and 2 bases from J, with 10 bases between. The CDR3 loop spans 15 amino acids. CDR1 and CDR2 from the germline V gene are MGHRA and YSYEKL. The CDR3 loop is CASSHLTPNTGELFF. CDR3 sequence (DNA): TGCGCCAGCAGCCATTTGACTCCCAACACCGGGGAGCTGTTTTTT.

V gene TRBV2 combines with J gene TRBJ1-1; 7 positions match TRBD1. The CDR3 is 12 residues long. The V gene end was trimmed by 7 bases and the J gene end by 5 bases; junction bases not matched to a gene: 4. Germline CDR1 reads SNHLY; CDR2 reads FYNNEI. The CDR3 coding sequence is TGTGCCAGCACCCCACAGGGGACTGAAGCTTTCTTT. This sequence encodes CASTPQGTEAFF. Looking up the rest from reference TRBV2 and TRBJ1-1 gives the full variable domain: EPEVTQTPSHQVTQMGQEVILRCVPISNHLYFYWYRQILGQKVEFLVSFYNNEISEKSEIFDDQFSVERPDGSNFTLKIRSTKLEDSAMYFCASTPQGTEAFFGQGTRLTVV.